This entry is about one T cell receptor beta chain. The CDR3 is 15 amino acids. V was trimmed by 0 bases and J by 7 bases, leaving 13 bases between them. Germline CDR1 and CDR2: LGHDT and YNNKEL (reference sequence). This entry is derived from a study of blood T cell repertoires in COVID-19. Study overall: COVID-19 samples, acute and convalescent, were from the United States, Italy and Spain. Nucleic acid was either cDNA or gDNA, and it came from T cells, B-cell-depleted T cells, or PBMCs.

Produced via immunoSEQ multiplex PCR; TCRdb's table is partial and in-frame only. The sample lists 150,000 to 200,000 clones, around nine tenths occurring once. A Seattle source enrolled patients during active infection and followed them longitudinally. The sequenced sample was peripheral blood. This chain joins TRBV3-1 (or the pseudogene TRBV3-2) and TRBJ1-5, with unresolved D. The sequence came from a woman in her 70s with COVID-19, enrolled during active disease. CDR3 sequence (DNA): TGTGCCAGCAGCCAAGATGTCTCCGAGAGGCAGCCCCAGCATTTT. It yields the protein CASSQDVSERQPQHF.